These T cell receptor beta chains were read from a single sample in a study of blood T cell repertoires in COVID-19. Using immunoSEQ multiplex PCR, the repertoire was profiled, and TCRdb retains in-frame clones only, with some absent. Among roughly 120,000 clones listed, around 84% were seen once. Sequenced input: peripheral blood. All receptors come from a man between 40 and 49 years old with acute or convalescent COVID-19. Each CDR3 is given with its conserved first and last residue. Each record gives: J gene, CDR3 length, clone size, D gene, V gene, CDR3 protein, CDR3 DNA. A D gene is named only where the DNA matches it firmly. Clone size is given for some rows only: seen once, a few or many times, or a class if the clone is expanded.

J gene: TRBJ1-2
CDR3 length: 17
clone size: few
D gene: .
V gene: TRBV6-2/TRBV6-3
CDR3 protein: CASSYSNYRVPSAGYTF
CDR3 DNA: TGTGCCAGCAGTTACTCGAATTACAGGGTGCCGTCGGCTGGCTACACCTTC

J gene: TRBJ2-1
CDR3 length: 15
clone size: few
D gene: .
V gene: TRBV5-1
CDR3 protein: CASSFFGGGLNEQFF
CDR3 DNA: TGCGCCAGCAGCTTCTTTGGGGGAGGACTCAATGAGCAGTTCTTC

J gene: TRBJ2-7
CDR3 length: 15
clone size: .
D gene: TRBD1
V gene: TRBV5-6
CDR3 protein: CASTLDRGLSYEQYF
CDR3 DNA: TGTGCCAGCACCCTGGACAGGGGGCTATCCTACGAGCAGTACTTC

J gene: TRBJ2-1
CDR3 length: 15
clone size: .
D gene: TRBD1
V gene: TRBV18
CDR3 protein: CASSPWDRAEDEQFF
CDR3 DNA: TGTGCCAGCTCACCATGGGACAGGGCCGAGGATGAGCAGTTCTTC

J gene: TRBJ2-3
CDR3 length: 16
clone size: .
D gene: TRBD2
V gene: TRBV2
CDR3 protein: CASRTLAGGTTDTQYF
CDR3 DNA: TGTGCCAGCAGAACGTTGGCGGGAGGGACCACAGATACGCAGTATTTT

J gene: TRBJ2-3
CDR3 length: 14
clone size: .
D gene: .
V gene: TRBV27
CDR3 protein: CASSPRLLADTQYF
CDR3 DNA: TGTGCCAGCAGTCCCCGCCTCCTTGCGGATACGCAGTATTTT

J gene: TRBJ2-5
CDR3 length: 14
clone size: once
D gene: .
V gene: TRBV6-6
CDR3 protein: CATSAGANSGAQYF
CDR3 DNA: TGTGCCACCTCCGCGGGGGCAAACTCCGGGGCCCAGTACTTC

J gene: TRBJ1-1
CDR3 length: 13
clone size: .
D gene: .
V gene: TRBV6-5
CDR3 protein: CASYRGMNTEAFF
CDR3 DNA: TGTGCCAGCTACAGAGGGATGAACACTGAAGCTTTCTTT

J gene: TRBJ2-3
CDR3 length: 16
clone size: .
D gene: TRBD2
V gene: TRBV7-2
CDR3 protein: CASSLLSGGPIDTQYF
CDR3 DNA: TGTGCCAGCAGCTTACTTTCGGGGGGGCCGATAGATACGCAGTATTTT

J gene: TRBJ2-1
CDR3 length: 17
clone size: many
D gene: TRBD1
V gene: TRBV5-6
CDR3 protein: CASSLSTGGVFDNEQFF
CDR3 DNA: TGTGCCAGCAGCCTCTCGACAGGGGGCGTTTTTGACAATGAGCAGTTCTTC

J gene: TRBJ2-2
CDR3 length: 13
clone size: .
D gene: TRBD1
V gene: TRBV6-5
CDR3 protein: CASRTGHTGELFF
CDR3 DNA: TGTGCCAGCAGGACAGGGCATACCGGGGAGCTGTTTTTT

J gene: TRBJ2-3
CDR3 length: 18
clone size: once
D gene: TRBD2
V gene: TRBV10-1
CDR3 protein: CASTRTSGMLGGTDTQYF
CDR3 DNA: TGCGCCAGCACCAGGACTAGCGGGATGTTAGGTGGAACAGATACGCAGTATTTT

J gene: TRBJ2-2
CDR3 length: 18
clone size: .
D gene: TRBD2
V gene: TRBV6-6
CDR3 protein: CASSPRTSGARGTGELFF
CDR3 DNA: TGTGCCAGCAGTCCCCGGACTAGCGGGGCAAGGGGCACCGGGGAGCTGTTTTTT

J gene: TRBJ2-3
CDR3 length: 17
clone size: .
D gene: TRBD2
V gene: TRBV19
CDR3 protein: CASSLRTSGTSTDTQYF
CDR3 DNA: TGTGCCAGTAGTTTGCGGACTAGCGGGACTAGCACAGATACGCAGTATTTT

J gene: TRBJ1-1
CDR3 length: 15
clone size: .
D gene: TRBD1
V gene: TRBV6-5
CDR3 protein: CASGDMGQPNTEAFF
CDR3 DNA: TGTGCCAGCGGAGACATGGGACAGCCGAACACTGAAGCTTTCTTT

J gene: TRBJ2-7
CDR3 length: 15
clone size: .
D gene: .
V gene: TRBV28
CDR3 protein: CASSLTGSFSYEQYF
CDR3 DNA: TGTGCCAGCAGCCTCACAGGGAGCTTCAGCTACGAGCAGTACTTC

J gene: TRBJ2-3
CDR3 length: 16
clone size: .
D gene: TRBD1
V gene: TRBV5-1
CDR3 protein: CASSLKTGGPTDTQYF
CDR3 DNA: TGCGCCAGCAGCTTGAAAACAGGGGGCCCTACAGATACGCAGTATTTT

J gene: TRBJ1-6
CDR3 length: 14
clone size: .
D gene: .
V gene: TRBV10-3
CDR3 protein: CAISDRAVNSPLHF
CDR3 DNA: TGTGCCATCAGTGACAGGGCGGTTAATTCACCCCTCCACTTT

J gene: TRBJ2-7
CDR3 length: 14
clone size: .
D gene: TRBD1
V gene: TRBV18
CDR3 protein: CASSPDRGRYEQYF
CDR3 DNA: TGTGCCAGCTCACCCGACAGGGGGCGGTATGAGCAGTACTTC

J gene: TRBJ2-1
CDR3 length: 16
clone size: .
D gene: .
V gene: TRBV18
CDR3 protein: CASSRNGLRGDNEQFF
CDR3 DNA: TGTGCCAGCTCACGCAACGGACTCAGGGGTGACAATGAGCAGTTCTTC

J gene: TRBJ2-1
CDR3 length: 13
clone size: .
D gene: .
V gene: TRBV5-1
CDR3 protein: CASSFDYYNEQFF
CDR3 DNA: TGCGCCAGCAGCTTTGACTACTACAATGAGCAGTTCTTC

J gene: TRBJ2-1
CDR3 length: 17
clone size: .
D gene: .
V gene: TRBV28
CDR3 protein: CASTSGRGTASYNEQFF
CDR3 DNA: TGTGCCAGCACCTCGGGGCGCGGGACGGCCTCCTACAATGAGCAGTTCTTC